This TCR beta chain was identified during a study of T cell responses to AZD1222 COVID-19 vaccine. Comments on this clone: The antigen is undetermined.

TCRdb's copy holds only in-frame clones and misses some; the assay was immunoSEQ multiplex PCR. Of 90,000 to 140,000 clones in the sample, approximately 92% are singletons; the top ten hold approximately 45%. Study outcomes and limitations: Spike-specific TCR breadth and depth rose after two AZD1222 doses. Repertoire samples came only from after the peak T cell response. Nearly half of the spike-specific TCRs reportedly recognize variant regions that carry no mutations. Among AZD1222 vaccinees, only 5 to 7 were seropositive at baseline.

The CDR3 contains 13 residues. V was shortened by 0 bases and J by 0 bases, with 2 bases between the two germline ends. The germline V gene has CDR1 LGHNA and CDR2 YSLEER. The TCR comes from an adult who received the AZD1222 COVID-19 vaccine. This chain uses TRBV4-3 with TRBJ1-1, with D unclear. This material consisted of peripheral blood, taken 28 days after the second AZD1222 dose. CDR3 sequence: CASSQEVNTEAFF. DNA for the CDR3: TGCGCCAGCAGCCAAGAGGTGAACACTGAAGCTTTCTTT.